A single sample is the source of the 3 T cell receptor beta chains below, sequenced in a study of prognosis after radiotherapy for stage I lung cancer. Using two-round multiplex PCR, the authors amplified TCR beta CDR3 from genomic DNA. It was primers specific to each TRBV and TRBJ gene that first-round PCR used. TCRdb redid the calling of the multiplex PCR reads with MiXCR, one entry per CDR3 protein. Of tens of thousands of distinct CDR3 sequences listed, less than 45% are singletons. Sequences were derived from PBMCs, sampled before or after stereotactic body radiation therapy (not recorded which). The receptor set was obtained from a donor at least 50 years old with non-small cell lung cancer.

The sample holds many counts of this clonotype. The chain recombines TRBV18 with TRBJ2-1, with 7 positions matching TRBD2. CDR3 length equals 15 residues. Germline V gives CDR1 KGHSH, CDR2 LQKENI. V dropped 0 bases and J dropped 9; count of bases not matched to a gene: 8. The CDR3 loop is CASSPPRSAGSEQFF. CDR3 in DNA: TGTGCCAGCTCACCACCCCGGTCAGCGGGAAGTGAGCAGTTCTTC.

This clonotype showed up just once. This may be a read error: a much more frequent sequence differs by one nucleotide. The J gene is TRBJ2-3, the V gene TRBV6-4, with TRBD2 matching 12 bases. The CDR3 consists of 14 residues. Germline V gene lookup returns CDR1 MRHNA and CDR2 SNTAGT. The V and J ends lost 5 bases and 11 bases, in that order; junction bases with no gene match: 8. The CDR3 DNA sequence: TGTGCCAGCAGTTCGCGACTAGCGGGAGCCATGCAGTATTTT. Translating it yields CASSSRLAGAMQYF.

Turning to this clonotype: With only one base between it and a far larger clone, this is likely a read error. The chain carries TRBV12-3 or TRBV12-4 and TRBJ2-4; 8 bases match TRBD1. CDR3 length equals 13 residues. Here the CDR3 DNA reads TGTGCCAGCAGCCCAAGACAGGGGCATGTTCTGTTCTTC. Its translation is CASSPRQGHVLFF.